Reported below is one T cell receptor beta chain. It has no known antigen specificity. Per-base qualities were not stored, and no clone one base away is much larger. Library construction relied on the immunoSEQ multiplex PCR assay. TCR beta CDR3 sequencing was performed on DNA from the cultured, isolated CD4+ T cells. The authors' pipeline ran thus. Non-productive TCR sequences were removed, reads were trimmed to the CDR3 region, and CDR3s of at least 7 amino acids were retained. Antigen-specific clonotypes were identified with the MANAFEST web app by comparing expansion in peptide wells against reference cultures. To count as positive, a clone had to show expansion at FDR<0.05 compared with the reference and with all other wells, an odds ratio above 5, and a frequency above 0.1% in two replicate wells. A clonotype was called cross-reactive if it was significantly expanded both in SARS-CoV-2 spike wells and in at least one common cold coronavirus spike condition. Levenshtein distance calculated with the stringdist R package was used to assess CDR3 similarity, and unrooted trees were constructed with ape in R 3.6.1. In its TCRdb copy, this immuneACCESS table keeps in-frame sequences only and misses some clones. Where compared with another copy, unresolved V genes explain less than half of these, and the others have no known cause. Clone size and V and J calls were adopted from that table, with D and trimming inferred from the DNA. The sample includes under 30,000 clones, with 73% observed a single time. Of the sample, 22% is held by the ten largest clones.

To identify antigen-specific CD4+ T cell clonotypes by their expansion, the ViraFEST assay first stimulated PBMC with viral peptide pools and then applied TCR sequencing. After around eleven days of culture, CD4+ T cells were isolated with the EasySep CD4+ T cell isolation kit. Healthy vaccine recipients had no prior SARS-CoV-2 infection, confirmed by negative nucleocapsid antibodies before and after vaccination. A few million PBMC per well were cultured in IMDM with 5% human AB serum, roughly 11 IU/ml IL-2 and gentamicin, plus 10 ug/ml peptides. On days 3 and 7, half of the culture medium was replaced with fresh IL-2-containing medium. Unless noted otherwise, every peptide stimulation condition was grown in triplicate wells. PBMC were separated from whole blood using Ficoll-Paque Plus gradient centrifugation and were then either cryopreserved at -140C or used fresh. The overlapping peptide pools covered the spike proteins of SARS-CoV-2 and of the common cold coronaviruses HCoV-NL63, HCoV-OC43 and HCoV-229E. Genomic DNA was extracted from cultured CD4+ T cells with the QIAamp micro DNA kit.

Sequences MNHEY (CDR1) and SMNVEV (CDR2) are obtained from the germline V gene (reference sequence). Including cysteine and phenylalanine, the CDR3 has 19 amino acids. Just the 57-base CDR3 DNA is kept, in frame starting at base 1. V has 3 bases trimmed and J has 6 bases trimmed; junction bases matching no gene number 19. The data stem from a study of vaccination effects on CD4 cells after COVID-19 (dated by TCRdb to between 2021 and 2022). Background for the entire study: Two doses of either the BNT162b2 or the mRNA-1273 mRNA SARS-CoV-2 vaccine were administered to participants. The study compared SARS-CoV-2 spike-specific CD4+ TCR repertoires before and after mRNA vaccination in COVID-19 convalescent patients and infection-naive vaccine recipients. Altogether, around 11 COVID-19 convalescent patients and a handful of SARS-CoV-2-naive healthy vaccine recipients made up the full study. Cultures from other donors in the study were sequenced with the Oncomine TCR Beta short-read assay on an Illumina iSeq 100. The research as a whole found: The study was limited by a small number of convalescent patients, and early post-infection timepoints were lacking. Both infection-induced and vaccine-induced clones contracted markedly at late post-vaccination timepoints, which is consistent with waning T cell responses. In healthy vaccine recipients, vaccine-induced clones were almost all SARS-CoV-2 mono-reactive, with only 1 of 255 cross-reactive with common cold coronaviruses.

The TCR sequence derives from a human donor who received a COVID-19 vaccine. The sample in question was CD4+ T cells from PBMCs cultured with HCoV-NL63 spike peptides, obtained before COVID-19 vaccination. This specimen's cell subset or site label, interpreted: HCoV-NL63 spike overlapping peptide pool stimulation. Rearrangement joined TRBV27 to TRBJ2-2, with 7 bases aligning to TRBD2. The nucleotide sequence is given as TGTGCCAGCAGTTTCACGACTCGCCCAGCGGGACTAATAGCCGGGGAGCTGTTTTTT. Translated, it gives CASSFTTRPAGLIAGELFF.